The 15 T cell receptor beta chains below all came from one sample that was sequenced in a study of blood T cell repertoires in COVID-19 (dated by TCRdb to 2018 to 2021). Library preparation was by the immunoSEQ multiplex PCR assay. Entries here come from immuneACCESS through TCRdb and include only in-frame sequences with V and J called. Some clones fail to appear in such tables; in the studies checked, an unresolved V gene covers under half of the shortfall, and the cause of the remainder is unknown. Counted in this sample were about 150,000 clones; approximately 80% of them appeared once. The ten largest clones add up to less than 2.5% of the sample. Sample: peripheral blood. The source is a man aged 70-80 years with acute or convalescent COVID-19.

This chain's CDR3 is CASSQEAYGYTF. CDR3 nucleotide sequence: TGTGCCAGCAGCCAAGAAGCCTATGGCTACACCTTC. J is TRBJ1-2 and V is TRBV4-2; D is unclear. This CDR3 spans 12 amino acids. V lost 0 bases and J 4 bases, leaving 3 bases between the germline ends. From germline, CDR1 is LGHNA and CDR2 YNFKEQ.

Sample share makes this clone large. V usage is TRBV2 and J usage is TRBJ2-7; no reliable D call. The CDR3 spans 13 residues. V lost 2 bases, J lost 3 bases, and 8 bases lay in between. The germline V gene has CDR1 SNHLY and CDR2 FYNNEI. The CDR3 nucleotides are TGTGCCAGCAGTGAAAATCCCGGCTACGAGCAGTACTTC. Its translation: CASSENPGYEQYF.

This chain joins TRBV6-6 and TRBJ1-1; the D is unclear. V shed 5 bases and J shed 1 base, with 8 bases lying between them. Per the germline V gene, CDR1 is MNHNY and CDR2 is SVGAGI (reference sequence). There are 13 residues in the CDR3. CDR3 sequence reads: CASSPPRNTEAFF. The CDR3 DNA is TGTGCCAGCAGTCCCCCCAGGAACACTGAAGCTTTCTTT.

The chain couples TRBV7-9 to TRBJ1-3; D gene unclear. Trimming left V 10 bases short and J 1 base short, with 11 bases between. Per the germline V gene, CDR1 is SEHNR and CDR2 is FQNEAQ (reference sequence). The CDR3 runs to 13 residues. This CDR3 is CATSSGSGNTIYF. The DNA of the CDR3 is TGTGCCACCTCCTCGGGGTCTGGAAACACCATATATTTT.

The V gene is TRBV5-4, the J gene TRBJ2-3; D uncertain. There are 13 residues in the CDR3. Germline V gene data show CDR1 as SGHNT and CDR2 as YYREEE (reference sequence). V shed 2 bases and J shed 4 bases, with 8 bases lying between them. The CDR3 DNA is TGTGCCAGCAGCTTCGGTCTCTCAGATACGCAGTATTTT. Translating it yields CASSFGLSDTQYF.

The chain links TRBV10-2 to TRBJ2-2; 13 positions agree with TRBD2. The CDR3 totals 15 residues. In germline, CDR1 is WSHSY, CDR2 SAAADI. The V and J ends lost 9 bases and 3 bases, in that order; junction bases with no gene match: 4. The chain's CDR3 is CASTGLAGYTGELFF. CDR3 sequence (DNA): TGCGCCAGTACGGGACTAGCGGGATACACCGGGGAGCTGTTTTTT.

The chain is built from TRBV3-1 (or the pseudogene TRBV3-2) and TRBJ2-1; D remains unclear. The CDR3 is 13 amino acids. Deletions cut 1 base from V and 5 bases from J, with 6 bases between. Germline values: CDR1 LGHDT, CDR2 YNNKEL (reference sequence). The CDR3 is CASSQVLDNEQFF. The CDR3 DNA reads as TGTGCCAGCAGCCAAGTTCTAGACAATGAGCAGTTCTTC.

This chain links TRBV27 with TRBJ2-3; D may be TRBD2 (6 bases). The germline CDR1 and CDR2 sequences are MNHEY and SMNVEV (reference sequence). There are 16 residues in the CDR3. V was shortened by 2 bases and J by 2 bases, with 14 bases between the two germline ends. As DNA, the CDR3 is TGTGCCAGCAGTTTAGGGGGGATCCCCGTCACAGATACGCAGTATTTT. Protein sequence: CASSLGGIPVTDTQYF.

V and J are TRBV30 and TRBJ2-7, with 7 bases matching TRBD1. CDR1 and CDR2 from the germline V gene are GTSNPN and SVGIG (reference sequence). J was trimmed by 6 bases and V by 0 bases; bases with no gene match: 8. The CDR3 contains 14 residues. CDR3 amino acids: CAWSVSGTVVEQYF. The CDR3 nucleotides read TGTGCCTGGAGTGTATCGGGGACAGTCGTCGAGCAGTACTTC.

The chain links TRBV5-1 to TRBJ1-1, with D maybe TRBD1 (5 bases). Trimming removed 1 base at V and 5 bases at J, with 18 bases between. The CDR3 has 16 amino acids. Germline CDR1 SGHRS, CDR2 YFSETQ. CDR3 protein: CASSLPKTSGRTEAFF. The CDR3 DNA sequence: TGCGCCAGCAGCTTGCCGAAGACGTCAGGGAGGACTGAAGCTTTCTTT.

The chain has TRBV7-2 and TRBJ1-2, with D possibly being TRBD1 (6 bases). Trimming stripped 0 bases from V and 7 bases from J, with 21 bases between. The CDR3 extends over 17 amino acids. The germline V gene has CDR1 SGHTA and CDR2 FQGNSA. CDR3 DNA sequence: TGTGCCAGCAGCTTAGCGTCGCTGGGGGGGCATGAAGGTGGCTACACCTTC. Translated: CASSLASLGGHEGGYTF.

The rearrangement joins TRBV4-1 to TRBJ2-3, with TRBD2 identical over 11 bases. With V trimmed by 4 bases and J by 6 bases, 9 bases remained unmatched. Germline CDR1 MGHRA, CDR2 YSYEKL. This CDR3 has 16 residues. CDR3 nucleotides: TGCGCCAGCAGCCCAAGCCTAGCGGGGGGAGGGGATACGCAGTATTTT. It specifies CASSPSLAGGGDTQYF.

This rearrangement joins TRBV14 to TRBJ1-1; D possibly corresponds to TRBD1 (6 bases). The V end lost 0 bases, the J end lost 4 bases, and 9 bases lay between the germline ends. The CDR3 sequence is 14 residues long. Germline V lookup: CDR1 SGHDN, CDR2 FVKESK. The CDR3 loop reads CASSQEGARTEAFF. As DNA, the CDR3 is TGTGCCAGCAGCCAAGAGGGGGCGCGCACTGAAGCTTTCTTT.

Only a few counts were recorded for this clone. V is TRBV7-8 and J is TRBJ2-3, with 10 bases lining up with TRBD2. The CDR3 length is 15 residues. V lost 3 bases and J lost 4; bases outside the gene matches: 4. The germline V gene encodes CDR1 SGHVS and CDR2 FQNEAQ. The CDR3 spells CASSFSGGTSDTQYF. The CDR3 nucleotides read TGTGCCAGCAGCTTTAGCGGGGGGACCTCAGATACGCAGTATTTT.

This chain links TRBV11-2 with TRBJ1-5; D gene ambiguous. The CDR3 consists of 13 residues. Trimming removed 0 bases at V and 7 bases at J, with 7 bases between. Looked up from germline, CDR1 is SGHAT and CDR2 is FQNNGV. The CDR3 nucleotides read TGTGCCAGCAGCTTAGACCCGGGGCAGCCCCAGCATTTT. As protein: CASSLDPGQPQHF.